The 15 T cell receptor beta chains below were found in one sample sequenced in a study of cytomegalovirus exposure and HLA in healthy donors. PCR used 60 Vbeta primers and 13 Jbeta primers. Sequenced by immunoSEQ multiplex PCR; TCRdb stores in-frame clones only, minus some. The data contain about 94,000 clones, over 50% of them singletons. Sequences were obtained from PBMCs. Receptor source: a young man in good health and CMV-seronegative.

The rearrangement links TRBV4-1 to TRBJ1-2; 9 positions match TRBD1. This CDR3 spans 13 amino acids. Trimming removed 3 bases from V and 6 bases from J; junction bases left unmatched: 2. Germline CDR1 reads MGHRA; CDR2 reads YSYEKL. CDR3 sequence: CASSHWTGDGYTF. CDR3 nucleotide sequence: TGCGCCAGCAGCCATTGGACAGGGGATGGCTACACCTTC.

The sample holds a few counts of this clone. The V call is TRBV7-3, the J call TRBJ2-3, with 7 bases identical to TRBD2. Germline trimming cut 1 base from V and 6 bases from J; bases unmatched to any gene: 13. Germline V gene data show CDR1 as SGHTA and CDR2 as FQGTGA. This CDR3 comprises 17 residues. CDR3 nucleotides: TGTGCCAGCAGCTTAATGCCTAGCGGAACTTCACAGGATACGCAGTATTTT. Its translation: CASSLMPSGTSQDTQYF.

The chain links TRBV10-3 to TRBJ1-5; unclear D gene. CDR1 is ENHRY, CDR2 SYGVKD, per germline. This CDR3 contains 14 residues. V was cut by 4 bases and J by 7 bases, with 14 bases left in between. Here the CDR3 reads CAISVGEGSQPQHF. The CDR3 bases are TGTGCCATCAGTGTAGGAGAGGGATCCCAGCCCCAGCATTTT.

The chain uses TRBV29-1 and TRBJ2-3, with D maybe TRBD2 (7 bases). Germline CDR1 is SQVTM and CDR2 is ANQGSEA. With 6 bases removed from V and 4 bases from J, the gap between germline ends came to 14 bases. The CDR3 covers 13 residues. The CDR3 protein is CSVEKGGADTQYF. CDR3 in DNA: TGCAGCGTAGAGAAAGGGGGGGCAGATACGCAGTATTTT.

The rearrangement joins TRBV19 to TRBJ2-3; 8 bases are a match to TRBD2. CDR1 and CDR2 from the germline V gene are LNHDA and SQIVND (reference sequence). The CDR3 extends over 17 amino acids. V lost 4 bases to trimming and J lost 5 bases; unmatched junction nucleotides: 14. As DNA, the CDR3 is TGTGCCAGTAGTAACCATTATACTAGCGGAGACAGAGATACGCAGTATTTT. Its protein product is CASSNHYTSGDRDTQYF.

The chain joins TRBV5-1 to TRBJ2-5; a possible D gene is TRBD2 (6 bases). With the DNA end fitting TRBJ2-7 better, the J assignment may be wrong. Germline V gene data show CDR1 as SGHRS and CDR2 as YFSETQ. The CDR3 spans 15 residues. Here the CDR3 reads CASSFDPGTSYEQYF. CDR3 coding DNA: TGCGCCAGCAGCTTCGATCCAGGGACTTCCTACGAGCAGTACTTC.

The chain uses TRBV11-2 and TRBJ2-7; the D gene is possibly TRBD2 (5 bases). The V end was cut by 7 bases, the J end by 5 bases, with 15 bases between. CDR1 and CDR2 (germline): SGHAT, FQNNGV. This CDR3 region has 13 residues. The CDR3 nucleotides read TGTGCCAGCACCGGGGTCCTAGGGAACGAGCAGTACTTC. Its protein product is CASTGVLGNEQYF.

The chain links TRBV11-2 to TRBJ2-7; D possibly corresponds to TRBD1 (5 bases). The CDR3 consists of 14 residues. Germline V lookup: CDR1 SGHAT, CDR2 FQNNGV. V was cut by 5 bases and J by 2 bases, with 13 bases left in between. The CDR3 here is CASSPAGLAYEQYF. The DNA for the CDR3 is TGTGCCAGCAGCCCCGCAGGGCTGGCCTACGAGCAGTACTTC.

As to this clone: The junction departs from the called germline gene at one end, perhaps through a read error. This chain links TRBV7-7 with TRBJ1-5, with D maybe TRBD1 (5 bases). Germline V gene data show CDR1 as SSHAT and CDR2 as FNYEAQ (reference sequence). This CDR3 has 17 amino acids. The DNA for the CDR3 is TGTGCTAGCAGCTTAGATGACGGGGGAAAAGGCAATCAGCCCCAGCATTTT. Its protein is CASSLDDGGKGNQPQHF.

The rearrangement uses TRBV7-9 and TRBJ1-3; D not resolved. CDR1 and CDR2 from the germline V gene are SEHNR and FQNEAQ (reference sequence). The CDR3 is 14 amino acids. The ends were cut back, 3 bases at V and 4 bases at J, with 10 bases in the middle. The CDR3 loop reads CASSFGGSGNTIYF. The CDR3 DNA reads TGTGCCAGCAGCTTCGGAGGGTCCGGAAACACCATATATTTT. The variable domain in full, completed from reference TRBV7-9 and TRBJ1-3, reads DTGVSQNPRHKITKRGQNVTFRCDPISEHNRLYWYRQTLGQGPEFLTYFQNEAQLEKSRLLSDRFSAERPKGSFSTLEIQRTEQGDSAMYLCASSFGGSGNTIYFGEGSWLTVV.

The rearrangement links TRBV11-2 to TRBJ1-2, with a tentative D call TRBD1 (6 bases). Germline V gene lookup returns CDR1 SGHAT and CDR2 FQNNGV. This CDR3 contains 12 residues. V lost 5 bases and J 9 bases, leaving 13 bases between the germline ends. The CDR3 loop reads CASSPNRERYTF. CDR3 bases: TGTGCCAGCAGCCCTAACAGGGAGCGCTACACCTTC.

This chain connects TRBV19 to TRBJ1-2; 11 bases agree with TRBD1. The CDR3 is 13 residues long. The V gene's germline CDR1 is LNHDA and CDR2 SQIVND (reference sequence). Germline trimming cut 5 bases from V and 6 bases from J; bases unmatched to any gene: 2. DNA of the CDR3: TGTGCCAGTAGTGCGGACAGGGGGCATGGCTACACCTTC. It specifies CASSADRGHGYTF.

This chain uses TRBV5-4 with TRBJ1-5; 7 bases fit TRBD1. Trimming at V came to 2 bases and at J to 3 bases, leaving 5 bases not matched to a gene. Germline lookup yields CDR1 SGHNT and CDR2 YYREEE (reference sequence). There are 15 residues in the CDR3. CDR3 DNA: TGTGCCAGCAGCTTTGACAGGGAAGTCAATCAGCCCCAGCATTTT. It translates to CASSFDREVNQPQHF.

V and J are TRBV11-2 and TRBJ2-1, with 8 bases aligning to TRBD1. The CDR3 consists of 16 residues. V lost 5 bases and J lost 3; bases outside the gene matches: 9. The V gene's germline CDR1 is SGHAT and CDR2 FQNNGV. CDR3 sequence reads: CASSLDRGTIYNEQFF. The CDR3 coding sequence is TGTGCCAGCAGCCTTGACAGGGGAACTATCTACAATGAGCAGTTCTTC. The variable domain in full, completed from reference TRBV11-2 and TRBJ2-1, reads EAGVAQSPRYKIIEKRQSVAFWCNPISGHATLYWYQQILGQGPKLLIQFQNNGVVDDSQLPKDRFSAERLKGVDSTLKIQPAKLEDSAVYLCASSLDRGTIYNEQFFGPGTRLTVL.

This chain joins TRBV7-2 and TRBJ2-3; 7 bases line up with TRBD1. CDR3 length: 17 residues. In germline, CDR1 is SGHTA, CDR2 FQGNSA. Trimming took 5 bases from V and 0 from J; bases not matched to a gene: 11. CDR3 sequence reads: CASSATGVVVSTDTQYF. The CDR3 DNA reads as TGTGCCAGCAGCGCTACAGGGGTAGTAGTTAGCACAGATACGCAGTATTTT. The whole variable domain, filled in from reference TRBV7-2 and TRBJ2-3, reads GAGVSQSPSNKVTEKGKDVELRCDPISGHTALYWYRQSLGQGLEFLIYFQGNSAPDKSGLPSDRFSAERTGGSVSTLTIQRTQQEDSAVYLCASSATGVVVSTDTQYFGPGTRLTVL.